This TCR beta chain was identified in a study of blood T cell repertoires in COVID-19. Study summary: The United States, Italy and Spain were the sources of the acute and convalescent COVID-19 samples.

Authors' processing steps: Amplification of reference gene primers was used by the study to estimate nucleated cell counts. Profiled with immunoSEQ multiplex PCR; TCRdb holds only in-frame clones, not every one. That table is the source of V, J and clone size, and D and trimming were worked out from the DNA. This sample has just over 250,000 clones; 86% occur once, and the top ten carry about 9.8%. Sequenced sample: peripheral blood. The clonotype originates from a middle-aged man who had recovered from COVID-19.

CDR3 sequence reads: CADQGGYNEQFF. CDR3 in DNA: TGTGCCGACCAGGGGGGCTACAATGAGCAGTTCTTC. This chain uses TRBV2 with TRBJ2-1; a weak D match, TRBD1 (7 bases). The V gene lost 11 bases and the J gene lost 3 bases, with 11 bases spanning the gap. Germline assignment: CDR1 SNHLY and CDR2 FYNNEI. The CDR3 extends over 12 amino acids.